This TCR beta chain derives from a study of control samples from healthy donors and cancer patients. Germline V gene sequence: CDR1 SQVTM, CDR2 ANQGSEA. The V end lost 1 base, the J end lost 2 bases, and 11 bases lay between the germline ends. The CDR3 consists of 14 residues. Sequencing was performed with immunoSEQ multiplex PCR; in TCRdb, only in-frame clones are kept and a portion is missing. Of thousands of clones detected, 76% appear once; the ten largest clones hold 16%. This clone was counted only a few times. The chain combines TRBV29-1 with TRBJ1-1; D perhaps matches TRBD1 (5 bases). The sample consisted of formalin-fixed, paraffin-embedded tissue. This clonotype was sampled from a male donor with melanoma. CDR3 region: CSVEGVGTNTEAFF. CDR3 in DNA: TGCAGCGTTGAAGGTGTAGGGACTAACACTGAAGCTTTCTTT.